Shown below are 6 T cell receptor beta chains from a single sample sequenced in a study of CD8 T cells in Susac syndrome (dated by TCRdb to the late 2010s). Library prep was done by the immunoSEQ multiplex PCR assay. RNA was extracted using the RNeasy kit, and 0.5 to 1 microgram was reverse transcribed with random hexamers. TCRdb's own reprocessing of the public reads used fastp at Q25 and MiXCR and kept productive beta chains. Each entry is one CDR3 protein sequence, shown with its most common DNA and genes. In all, the sample holds about 160,000 distinct CDR3 sequences, and about 96% of those were seen once. In total, the top ten clones hold roughly 0.12% of the sample. Material: CD4+ T cells from PBMCs. Receptors were obtained from a human donor with Susac syndrome.

This clonotype appeared a single time. The chain carries TRBV9 and TRBJ2-2, with D tentatively TRBD2 (5 bases). The CDR3 spans 14 residues. Germline loops: CDR1 SGDLS, CDR2 YYNGEE. V was clipped by 5 bases and J by 1 base, with 9 bases between them. The CDR3, as DNA: TGTGCCAGCAGGGTGGACTGGAACACCGGGGAGCTGTTTTTT. Protein: CASRVDWNTGELFF.

The CDR3 DNA reads as TGTGCCTGGAGTCCCGGGAGCACCGGGGAGCTGTTTTTT. Translation: CAWSPGSTGELFF. The chain couples TRBV30 to TRBJ2-2; perhaps TRBD2 as D (6 bases). The CDR3 contains 13 residues. Germline V gene sequence: CDR1 GTSNPN, CDR2 SVGIG (reference sequence). Trimming pared 2 bases from V and 4 bases from J, leaving 8 bases between.

The chain has TRBV7-9 and TRBJ2-5, with D hard to call. CDR1 and CDR2 (germline): SEHNR, FQNEAQ (reference sequence). The CDR3 loop spans 14 amino acids. The V and J ends lost 2 bases and 1 base respectively, with 8 bases between them. The CDR3 spells CASSLSLAQETQYF. The CDR3 DNA is TGTGCCAGCAGCTTATCCCTGGCCCAAGAGACCCAGTACTTC.

This chain uses TRBV20-1 with TRBJ2-3; 8 bases map to TRBD2. V was pared by 0 bases and J by 2 bases, with 10 bases of the junction left unmatched. Germline CDR1 is DFQATT and CDR2 is SNEGSKA (reference sequence). The CDR3 length is 17 residues. CDR3 bases: TGCAGTGCTAGAGATGTCCTACTAGCGGACTACACAGATACGCAGTATTTT. Its translation is CSARDVLLADYTDTQYF.

The chain is built from TRBV2 and TRBJ1-2; D is undetermined. This CDR3 comprises 13 residues. Per the germline V gene, CDR1 is SNHLY and CDR2 is FYNNEI. V was shortened by 4 bases and J by 0 bases, with 6 bases between the two germline ends. CDR3: CASSVTPNYGYTF. DNA for the CDR3: TGTGCCAGCAGTGTAACGCCTAACTATGGCTACACCTTC. The entire variable domain, with the rest obtained from reference TRBV2 and TRBJ1-2, is as follows: EPEVTQTPSHQVTQMGQEVILRCVPISNHLYFYWYRQILGQKVEFLVSFYNNEISEKSEIFDDQFSVERPDGSNFTLKIRSTKLEDSAMYFCASSVTPNYGYTFGSGTRLTVV.

The J gene is TRBJ2-5, the V gene TRBV29-1; D gene unclear. In germline, CDR1 is SQVTM, CDR2 ANQGSEA. V was trimmed by 4 bases and J by 5 bases, leaving 14 bases between them. The CDR3 spans 13 residues. In DNA, the CDR3 is TGCAGCGTTGGGCTGGCGGTTTTGGAGACCCAGTACTTC. Amino acids: CSVGLAVLETQYF.